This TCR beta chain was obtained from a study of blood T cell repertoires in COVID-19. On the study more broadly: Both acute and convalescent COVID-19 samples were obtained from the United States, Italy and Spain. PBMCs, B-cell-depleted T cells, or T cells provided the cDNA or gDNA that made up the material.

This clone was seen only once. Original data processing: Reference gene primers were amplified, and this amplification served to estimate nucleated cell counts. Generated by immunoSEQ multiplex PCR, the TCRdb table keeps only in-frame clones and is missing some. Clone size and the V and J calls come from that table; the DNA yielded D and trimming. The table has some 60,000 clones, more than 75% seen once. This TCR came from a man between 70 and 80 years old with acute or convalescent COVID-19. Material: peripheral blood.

In DNA form, the CDR3 reads TGTGCCAGCAGCCCCGGGACAACCTCTGGAAACACCATATATTTT. Encoded protein: CASSPGTTSGNTIYF. This rearrangement joins TRBV7-9 to TRBJ1-3; TRBD1 might be the D (6 bases). The V gene's germline CDR1 is SEHNR and CDR2 FQNEAQ (reference sequence). Trimming shortened V by 5 bases and J by 0 bases, and 11 bases separated the two germline ends. This CDR3 has 15 amino acids.